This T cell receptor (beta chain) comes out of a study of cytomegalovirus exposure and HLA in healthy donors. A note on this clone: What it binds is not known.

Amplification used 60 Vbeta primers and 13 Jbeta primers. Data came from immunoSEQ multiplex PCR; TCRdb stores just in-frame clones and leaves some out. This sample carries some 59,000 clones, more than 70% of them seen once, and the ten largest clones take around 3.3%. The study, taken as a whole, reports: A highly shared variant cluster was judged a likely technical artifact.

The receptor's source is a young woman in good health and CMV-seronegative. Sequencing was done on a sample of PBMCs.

CDR3 sequence (DNA): TGTGCCAGCAGTACCCGACAATCTCCCCGAAACACCATATATTTT. Its translation: CASSTRQSPRNTIYF. V gene TRBV2 combines with J gene TRBJ1-3; D is ambiguous. Germline-derived CDR1 and CDR2 are SNHLY and FYNNEI. This CDR3 has 15 residues. V lost 5 bases and J lost 5, with 16 bases in between.